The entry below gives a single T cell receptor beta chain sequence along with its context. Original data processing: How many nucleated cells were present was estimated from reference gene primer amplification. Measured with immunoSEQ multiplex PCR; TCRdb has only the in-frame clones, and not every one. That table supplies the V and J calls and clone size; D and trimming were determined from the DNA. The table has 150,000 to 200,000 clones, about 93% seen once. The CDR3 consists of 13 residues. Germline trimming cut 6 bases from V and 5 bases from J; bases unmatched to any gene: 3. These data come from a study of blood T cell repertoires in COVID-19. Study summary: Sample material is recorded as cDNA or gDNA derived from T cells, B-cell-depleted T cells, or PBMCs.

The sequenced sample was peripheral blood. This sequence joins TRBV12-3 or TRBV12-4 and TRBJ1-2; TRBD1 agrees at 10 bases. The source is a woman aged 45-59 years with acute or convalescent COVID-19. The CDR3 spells CASSRTGGYGYTF. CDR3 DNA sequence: TGTGCCAGCAGCCGGACAGGGGGGTATGGCTACACCTTC.